The 28 T cell receptor beta chains in this list originate from one sample, sequenced in a study of Graves' ophthalmopathy and Graves' hyperthyroidism. Investigators amplified TCR beta CDR3 regions from RNA transcripts. Investigators did first-round RT-PCR with HTBI primers, then second-round multiplex PCR. TCRdb redid the calling of the multiplex PCR reads with MiXCR, one entry per CDR3 protein. Among about 380,000 distinct CDR3 sequences, roughly 15% were seen once, and the ten largest hold 5.5% to 7%. Input material: peripheral blood. The receptor source for this set is a woman younger than 30 with stable Graves' hyperthyroidism.

In its sample, this clonotype was seen a few times. Being one base from a much bigger clone, this may be a read error. The genes are TRBV15 and TRBJ2-4; D uncertain. The germline CDR1 and CDR2 sequences are LNHNV and YYDKDF (reference sequence). This CDR3 spans 18 amino acids. V shed 1 base and J shed 1 base, with 17 bases lying between them. The CDR3 sequence: CATSRVGSLVGAKNIQYF. The CDR3 DNA reads as TGTGCCACCAGCAGAGTTGGCAGCTTGGTTGGTGCCAAAAACATTCAGTACTTC.

This clonotype appeared many times. The rearrangement uses TRBV24-1 and TRBJ2-2; D remains ambiguous. Trimming stripped 7 bases from V and 0 bases from J, with 8 bases between. The CDR3 has 14 amino acids. Germline V gives CDR1 KGHDR, CDR2 SFDVKD. DNA for the CDR3: TGTGCCACCAGGTCTACAACGAACACCGGGGAGCTGTTTTTT. Translation gives CATRSTTNTGELFF.

The rearrangement links TRBV6-1 to TRBJ1-1; no clear D. Trimming stripped 0 bases from V and 11 bases from J, with 7 bases between. Germline V gene lookup returns CDR1 MNHNS and CDR2 SASEGT. The length of the CDR3 is 11 residues. This CDR3 is CASSEAADAFF. The CDR3 coding sequence is TGTGCCAGCAGTGAAGCCGCCGATGCTTTCTTT.

This clonotype was observed many times. The J gene is TRBJ1-2, the V gene TRBV6-5; the D gene is possibly TRBD1 (5 bases). The CDR3 spans 16 residues. The germline gives CDR1 MNHEY, CDR2 SVGAGI. The ends were cut back, 2 bases at V and 2 bases at J, with 15 bases in the middle. The CDR3 loop reads CASSYLQRGDNYGYTF. The CDR3 DNA sequence: TGTGCCAGCAGTTACCTACAGCGGGGGGACAACTATGGCTACACCTTC.

This chain uses TRBV7-2 with TRBJ2-4; TRBD2 is a possible D gene (6 bases). The CDR3 spans 13 residues. CDR1 is SGHTA and CDR2 is FQGNSA in the germline V gene. V lost 8 bases, J lost 3 bases, and 11 bases lay in between. CDR3 sequence reads: CASRGSGKNIQYF. The CDR3 DNA reads as TGTGCCAGCCGGGGGAGCGGCAAAAACATTCAGTACTTC.

V gene TRBV5-1 combines with J gene TRBJ2-2; D might be TRBD1 (5 bases). Germline-derived CDR1 and CDR2 are SGHRS and YFSETQ. The CDR3 has 17 residues. Trimming stripped 3 bases from V and 2 bases from J, with 17 bases between. The CDR3 reads CASSSQPPGQNTGELFF. The CDR3 DNA reads TGCGCCAGCAGCTCCCAGCCCCCCGGACAAAACACCGGGGAGCTGTTTTTT.

This chain links TRBV6-1 with TRBJ2-7; TRBD2 is a possible D gene (6 bases). The CDR3 has 14 residues. With 6 bases removed from V and 4 bases from J, the gap between germline ends came to 16 bases. CDR1 is MNHNS and CDR2 is SASEGT in the germline V gene. CDR3 nucleotide sequence: TGTGCCAGCAGATCAAGCGCGGGATCTTACGAGCAGTACTTC. Translated, it gives CASRSSAGSYEQYF.

This clonotype was observed at least ten times. The rearrangement links TRBV12-3 or TRBV12-4 to TRBJ2-2; weak D call: TRBD2 (5 bases). The CDR3 sequence is 15 residues long. V was shortened by 6 bases and J by 1 base, with 12 bases between the two germline ends. The CDR3 bases are TGTGCCAGCAGCGCTCGGACTGGGAACACCGGGGAGCTGTTTTTT. Protein sequence: CASSARTGNTGELFF.

This clonotype was counted a few times. Just one base apart from a much larger clone, this may be a read error. This chain links TRBV11-2 with TRBJ2-5; tentative D call: TRBD1 (5 bases). The CDR3 covers 16 residues. Germline V gene sequence: CDR1 SGHAT, CDR2 FQNNGV. CDR3 region: CASRSRGHREQETKYF. For the CDR3, the DNA is TGTGCCAGCAGGTCGCGAGGACACCGAGAACAAGAGACCAAGTACTTC.

The chain recombines TRBV28 with TRBJ2-5; 14 bases fit TRBD2. V was pared by 1 base and J by 5 bases, with 6 bases of the junction left unmatched. The CDR3 is 17 amino acids. CDR1 and CDR2 from the germline V gene are MDHEN and SYDVKM. The DNA for the CDR3 is TGTGCCAGCAGTTTATCCCCGGGACTAGCGGGAGAGGAGACCCAGTACTTC. As protein: CASSLSPGLAGEETQYF.

This clonotype showed up many times. The chain has TRBV4-1 and TRBJ1-1; D unresolved. This CDR3 has 14 residues. Trimming took off 1 base at V and 0 bases at J, with 6 bases between the two ends. CDR1 and CDR2 from the germline V gene are MGHRA and YSYEKL. The CDR3 protein is CASSQGLLNTEAFF. The CDR3 DNA reads as TGCGCCAGCAGCCAAGGACTATTGAACACTGAAGCTTTCTTT.

Many counts were recorded for this clonotype. The chain employs TRBV20-1 and TRBJ2-5, with TRBD2 as a possible D gene (5 bases). The CDR3 contains 12 residues. Germline CDR1 and CDR2: DFQATT and SNEGSKA (reference sequence). V dropped 1 base and J dropped 5 bases, with 8 bases sitting between them. The CDR3 reads CSARGTAETQYF. The CDR3 bases are TGCAGTGCTAGAGGGACTGCGGAGACCCAGTACTTC.

This clonotype has only a few counts. The gene calls are TRBV7-3 and TRBJ2-2; no clear D. The CDR3 runs to 13 residues. The V gene lost 5 bases and the J gene lost 6 bases, with 10 bases spanning the gap. In germline, CDR1 is SGHTA, CDR2 FQGTGA. Here the CDR3 reads CASSPPDAGELFF. CDR3 coding DNA: TGTGCCAGCAGCCCCCCGGACGCCGGGGAGCTGTTTTTT.

The genes are TRBV20-1 and TRBJ1-1; D is perhaps TRBD1 (5 bases). Per the germline V gene, CDR1 is DFQATT and CDR2 is SNEGSKA (reference sequence). This CDR3 is 13 amino acids long. Deletions cut 5 bases from V and 5 bases from J, with 15 bases between. The CDR3 region has the DNA TGCAGTGCTCGGGGACCAGGAGGGACTGAAGCTTTCTTT. This sequence encodes CSARGPGGTEAFF.

This rearrangement joins TRBV2 to TRBJ2-7; 7 bases fit TRBD2. Trimming removed 4 bases from V and 2 bases from J; junction bases left unmatched: 11. CDR3 length: 16 amino acids. Germline-derived CDR1 and CDR2 are SNHLY and FYNNEI. The CDR3 DNA sequence: TGTGCCAGCAGTGGTCGGGGAGCGGGGAGGACCTACGAGCAGTACTTC. Translated: CASSGRGAGRTYEQYF.

The chain couples TRBV6-1 to TRBJ2-2, with no clear D. Germline-derived CDR1 and CDR2 are MNHNS and SASEGT. The length of the CDR3 is 10 residues. V lost 4 bases to trimming and J lost 15 bases, with 9 bases between them. CDR3 bases: TGTGCCAGCAGTGGACTGCCGGTGTTTTTT. This encodes CASSGLPVFF.

This clonotype was recorded many times. This rearrangement joins TRBV27 to TRBJ1-1; D might be TRBD1 (5 bases). Trimming removed 4 bases from V and 0 bases from J, with 9 bases in between. CDR1 and CDR2 from the germline V gene are MNHEY and SMNVEV (reference sequence). The CDR3 spans 14 residues. The CDR3 DNA follows: TGTGCCAGCAGTTGGCAGGGACTGAACACTGAAGCTTTCTTT. It codes for CASSWQGLNTEAFF.

This clonotype turned up a few times. The chain has TRBV6-1 and TRBJ2-5; D is unclear. CDR1 is MNHNS, CDR2 SASEGT, per germline. The V end lost 7 bases, the J end lost 2 bases, and 11 bases lay between the germline ends. The CDR3 is 13 amino acids. The CDR3 DNA sequence: TGTGCCAGCAACGACCAAATGCAAGAGACCCAGTACTTC. It is translated as CASNDQMQETQYF.

At least ten counts were recorded for this clonotype. The rearrangement uses TRBV5-1 and TRBJ2-6, with TRBD1 as a possible D gene (6 bases). Looked up from germline, CDR1 is SGHRS and CDR2 is YFSETQ. This CDR3 has 16 residues. Trimming shortened V by 8 bases and J by 0 bases, and 15 bases separated the two germline ends. In DNA, the CDR3 is TGCGCCAGTAGGGGAAACAGGGCCTCTGGGGCCAACGTCCTGACTTTC. Protein sequence: CASRGNRASGANVLTF.

About this clonotype: A much larger clone differs from this one at a single base, so this may be a read error. The CDR3 does not end in the conserved phenylalanine or tryptophan, so this is likely a read error. The chain employs TRBV5-1 and TRBJ2-7; D gene unclear. V lost 1 base, J lost 2 bases, and 10 bases lay in between. Germline V gene lookup returns CDR1 SGHRS and CDR2 YFSETQ. CDR3 length: 14 residues. CDR3 protein: CASSLLSVPYEQYL. DNA of the CDR3: TGCGCCAGCAGCTTGCTGTCGGTCCCCTACGAGCAGTACTTG.

This clonotype was observed many times. The chain joins TRBV12-3 or TRBV12-4 to TRBJ1-2, with TRBD1 identical over 7 bases. Losses at the gene ends were 5 bases for V and 5 bases for J; bases not matched to a gene: 8. The CDR3 spans 14 residues. The CDR3 DNA sequence: TGTGCCAGCAGTCCCAGACAGGGCGCATATGGCTACACCTTC. It encodes CASSPRQGAYGYTF.

In regard to this clonotype: Because the CDR3's place on the DNA is in doubt, the DNA is left out and the CDR3 is given as listed by TCRdb. The gene calls are TRBV11-2 and TRBJ2-5; the table's D gene call, TRBD2, was not cross checked with the DNA. The CDR3 extends over 17 residues, inclusive of both ends. Germline V gene sequence: CDR1 SGHAT, CDR2 FQNNGV. CDR3 sequence: CASSLFLSWRESETQYF.

The V and J genes are TRBV7-9 and TRBJ1-1; TRBD1 aligns across 10 bases. With 6 bases clipped from V and 4 bases from J, the junction kept 8 bases outside the gene matches. The CDR3 length is 15 residues. Germline V gene lookup returns CDR1 SEHNR and CDR2 FQNEAQ (reference sequence). CDR3 coding DNA: TGTGCCAGCAGGGCCCGGGACAGGGGTAGCACTGAAGCTTTCTTT. It encodes CASRARDRGSTEAFF.

This clonotype has ten or more counts. This rearrangement joins TRBV12-3 or TRBV12-4 to TRBJ1-1; no clear D. Trimming left V 3 bases short and J 1 base short, with 15 bases between. The CDR3 extends over 16 amino acids. The CDR3 sequence: CASSFTVWGSNTEAFF. The CDR3 DNA reads as TGTGCCAGCAGTTTTACGGTGTGGGGATCGAACACTGAAGCTTTCTTT.

This clonotype was seen repeatedly, ten times or more. The chain carries TRBV20-1 and TRBJ1-2; D call uncertain. The CDR3 is made up of 12 amino acids. The ends were cut back, 0 bases at V and 7 bases at J, with 9 bases in the middle. Germline V CDR1 and CDR2: DFQATT, SNEGSKA (reference sequence). The DNA of the CDR3 is TGCAGTGCTAGAGATCAGCCTGGTGGCTACACCTTC. Translated: CSARDQPGGYTF.

This clonotype was detected many times. V gene TRBV6-1 combines with J gene TRBJ1-1, with a possible D match to TRBD1 (6 bases). CDR1 is MNHNS and CDR2 is SASEGT in the germline V gene. This CDR3 has 15 amino acids. The germline V and J ends were trimmed by 6 bases and 3 bases, with 17 bases remaining between them. CDR3 nucleotides: TGTGCCAGCAGGGGTTCCTGGGACACCTACACTGAAGCTTTCTTT. This gives the protein CASRGSWDTYTEAFF.

Worth noting for this clonotype: This may come from a read error, since a much larger clone is one base off. The V call is TRBV9, the J call TRBJ2-7, with 9 bases identical to TRBD1. V lost 4 bases, J lost 3 bases, and 5 bases stayed unmatched. Per germline, CDR1 SGDLS and CDR2 YYNGEE. The CDR3 has 14 residues. The CDR3 protein is CASSFRDRDYEQYF. For the CDR3, the DNA is TGTGCCAGCAGCTTCCGGGACAGGGACTACGAGCAGTACTTC.

In its sample, this clonotype was seen a few times. The V call is TRBV7-8, the J call TRBJ1-2; no definite D call. Germline CDR1 SGHVS, CDR2 FQNEAQ. CDR3 length equals 15 residues. The V end lost 5 bases, the J end lost 5 bases, and 18 bases lay between the germline ends. CDR3 region: CASSGGIGVGYGYTF. The CDR3 nucleotides are TGTGCCAGCAGCGGAGGAATCGGGGTGGGGTATGGCTACACCTTC.